Following are 12 T cell receptor beta chains from one sample sequenced in a study of cytomegalovirus exposure and HLA in healthy donors. Researchers ran the PCR with 60 Vbeta and 13 Jbeta primers. Clones were read by immunoSEQ multiplex PCR, and TCRdb kept only the in-frame ones, dropping some. The repertoire holds under 150,000 clones, with approximately 82% as singletons. The sample was PBMCs. These receptors came from a man in his fifties or sixties in good health and CMV-seronegative.

This clone occurred once. The CDR3 loop is CASGGQGALNYEQYF. CDR3 nucleotide sequence: TGTGCCAGCGGTGGACAGGGGGCCCTTAACTACGAGCAGTACTTC. J is TRBJ2-7 and V is TRBV2; 11 bases are shared with TRBD1. CDR3 length: 15 residues. V shed 8 bases and J 3 bases; nucleotides not matched to a gene: 9. Germline CDR1 SNHLY, CDR2 FYNNEI.

Details on this clone: A junction end diverges from the germline sequence, so it may reflect a read error. The rearrangement uses TRBV2 and TRBJ1-5; D is undetermined. The length of the CDR3 is 15 residues. Per the germline V gene, CDR1 is SNHLY and CDR2 is FYNNEI. The CDR3 DNA is TGTGCCAGCAGTGTTATGGGTACTAGCAATCAGCCCCGGCATTTT. This codes for CASSVMGTSNQPRHF.

This clone was recorded only once. The chain joins TRBV4-1 to TRBJ1-1, with TRBD1 matching 8 bases. CDR1 is MGHRA, CDR2 YSYEKL, per germline. The CDR3 spans 14 residues. The junction had 3 bases not matched to a gene; V was cut back by 0 bases and J by 6 bases. The CDR3 sequence: CASSQDRTGPEAFF. DNA for the CDR3: TGCGCCAGCAGCCAAGATCGGACAGGGCCTGAAGCTTTCTTT.

The chain employs TRBV21-1 and TRBJ1-6. TRBV21-1 is recorded as a pseudogene. CDR3 length: 18 amino acids. The CDR3 spells CASSKGESARSPNSPLHF. DNA for the CDR3: TGTGCCAGCAGCAAAGGAGAGAGCGCCCGGAGTCCTAATTCACCCCTCCACTTT.

The rearrangement uses TRBV5-1 and TRBJ2-6, with D uncertain. V lost 4 bases to trimming and J lost 1 base, with 6 bases between them. Germline assignment: CDR1 SGHRS and CDR2 YFSETQ. The CDR3 has 14 amino acids. CDR3 sequence: CASSASSGANVLTF. In DNA, the CDR3 is TGCGCCAGCAGCGCGTCTTCTGGGGCCAACGTCCTGACTTTC. Looking up the rest from reference TRBV5-1 and TRBJ2-6 gives the full variable domain: KAGVTQTPRYLIKTRGQQVTLSCSPISGHRSVSWYQQTPGQGLQFLFEYFSETQRNKGNFPGRFSGRQFSNSRSEMNVSTLELGDSALYLCASSASSGANVLTFGAGSRLTVL.

This clone turned up a few times. CDR3 protein: CASSKGQGSEKLFF. The CDR3, as DNA: TGTGCCAGCAGTAAGGGACAGGGAAGTGAAAAACTGTTTTTT. The V gene is TRBV27, the J gene TRBJ1-4; 9 bases line up with TRBD1. J was trimmed by 7 bases and V by 5 bases; bases with no gene match: 5. This CDR3 contains 14 residues. From germline, CDR1 is MNHEY and CDR2 SMNVEV (reference sequence).

This chain connects TRBV30 to TRBJ2-5; D unclear. The J call may be incorrect, as the DNA end agrees better with TRBJ2-7. The germline V gene encodes CDR1 GTSNPN and CDR2 SVGIG (reference sequence). The CDR3 has 11 amino acids. Here the CDR3 reads CAWSYYYEQYF. The CDR3 DNA reads TGTGCCTGGAGCTACTACTACGAGCAGTACTTC.

This clone was seen once. The rearrangement uses TRBV10-1 and TRBJ2-7; D perhaps matches TRBD2 (6 bases). Germline lookup yields CDR1 WNHNN and CDR2 SYGVQD (reference sequence). V was trimmed by 0 bases and J by 7 bases, leaving 10 bases between them. This CDR3 spans 13 amino acids. CDR3 in amino acids: CASSESTSSEQYF. The CDR3, as DNA: TGCGCCAGCAGTGAGTCCACTAGCTCAGAGCAGTACTTC.

The V call is TRBV5-4, the J call TRBJ2-3; 13 positions agree with TRBD2. Germline V gene lookup returns CDR1 SGHNT and CDR2 YYREEE (reference sequence). With 4 bases clipped from V and 6 bases from J, the junction kept 11 bases outside the gene matches. The CDR3 spans 17 residues. The CDR3 DNA reads TGTGCCAGCAGCCGTACTAGCGGGGGGGACACCCAGGATACGCAGTATTTT. Translation gives CASSRTSGGDTQDTQYF.

The chain couples TRBV4-1 to TRBJ2-5; no reliable D call. V was shortened by 1 base and J by 4 bases, with 13 bases between the two germline ends. CDR1 and CDR2 (germline): MGHRA, YSYEKL. The CDR3 totals 15 residues. CDR3 residues: CASSQGLGRAETQYF. The CDR3 region has the DNA TGCGCCAGCAGCCAAGGGTTGGGCAGAGCAGAGACCCAGTACTTC.

V and J are TRBV5-1 and TRBJ2-6; a weak D match, TRBD1 (5 bases). Germline V gene data show CDR1 as SGHRS and CDR2 as YFSETQ. The CDR3 is 15 residues long. The germline V and J ends were trimmed by 4 bases and 2 bases, with 10 bases remaining between them. The CDR3, as DNA: TGCGCCAGCAGCCCCTCAGGGCCTGGGGCCAACGTCCTGACTTTC. Its translation: CASSPSGPGANVLTF.

The rearrangement links TRBV7-6 to TRBJ2-5, with 7 bases identical to TRBD2. The CDR3 contains 15 residues. The junction had 8 bases not matched to a gene; V was cut back by 3 bases and J by 4 bases. CDR1 SGHVS and CDR2 FNYEAQ come from the germline V gene. CDR3 nucleotide sequence: TGTGCCAGCAGCTTGGTCGGACTAGAGGTAGAGACCCAGTACTTC. Its translation is CASSLVGLEVETQYF.